This T cell receptor beta chain was identified in a study of blood T cell repertoires in COVID-19. About the study: Sites in the United States, Italy and Spain provided acute and convalescent COVID-19 samples. Sample material is recorded as cDNA or gDNA derived from T cells, B-cell-depleted T cells, or PBMCs.

This clone occurred many times. Produced via immunoSEQ multiplex PCR; TCRdb's table is partial and in-frame only. The sample lists 120,000 or so clones; around 68% were seen once. The V gene end was trimmed by 3 bases and the J gene end by 8 bases; junction bases not matched to a gene: 3. Germline CDR1 reads SGHRS; CDR2 reads YFSETQ. CDR3 size: 13 residues. The rearrangement uses TRBV5-1 and TRBJ1-4; 8 bases align to TRBD1. The source material was peripheral blood. The sequence came from a woman aged 55-69 years with acute or convalescent COVID-19. The CDR3 here is CASSWTGREKLFF. For the CDR3, the DNA is TGCGCCAGCAGCTGGACAGGGAGAGAAAAACTGTTTTTT.